This T cell receptor (beta chain) was recorded in a study of shared clonotypes between healthy human individuals. Study-level results: Relative to memory subsets, naive subsets generally showed larger estimated richness. When compared with the clonotypes that were shared by all four sorted-subset donors, the non-shared clonotypes turned out to have lower generation probabilities.

In regard to this clone: No antigen is known for it.

Genomic DNA of every subset was divided equally among multiple immunoSEQ plates. The protocol was immunoSEQ multiplex PCR, while the TCRdb copy is restricted to in-frame clones and leaves out a portion. The sample gives 500,000 to 700,000 clones, approximately 95% of which show up once; approximately 0.11% is in the top ten. The CDR3 extends over 12 amino acids. The germline V gene has CDR1 MDHEN and CDR2 SYDVKM. V lost 7 bases and J 5 bases, leaving 11 bases between the germline ends. Naive CD8 cells lacked CD45RO, underwent positive selection for CCR7 and left out terminally differentiated effector memory CD45RA+ cells. All donors were healthy HIV-negative adults lacking recent acute infections or vaccinations.

This sequence originates from a woman in her twenties or thirties in good health. Sequenced sample: naive CD8+ T cells sorted from blood. This rearrangement joins TRBV28 to TRBJ1-2; no clear D. CDR3 in DNA: TGTGCCAGCACCTCGGGGATTTATGGCTACACCTTC. Translation: CASTSGIYGYTF.